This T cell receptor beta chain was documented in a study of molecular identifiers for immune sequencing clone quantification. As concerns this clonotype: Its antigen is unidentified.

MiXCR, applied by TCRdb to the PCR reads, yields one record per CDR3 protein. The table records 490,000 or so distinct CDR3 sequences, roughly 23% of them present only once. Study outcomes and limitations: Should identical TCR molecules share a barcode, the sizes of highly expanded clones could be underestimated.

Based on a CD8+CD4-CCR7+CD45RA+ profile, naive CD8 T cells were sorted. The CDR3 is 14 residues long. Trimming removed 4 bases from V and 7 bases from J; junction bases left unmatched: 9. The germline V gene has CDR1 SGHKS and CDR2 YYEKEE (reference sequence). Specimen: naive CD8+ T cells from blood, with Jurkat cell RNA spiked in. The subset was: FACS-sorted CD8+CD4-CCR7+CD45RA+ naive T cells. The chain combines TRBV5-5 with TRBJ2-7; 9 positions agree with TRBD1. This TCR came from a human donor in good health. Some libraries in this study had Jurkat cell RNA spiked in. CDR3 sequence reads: CASSARTGEREQYF. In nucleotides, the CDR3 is TGTGCCAGCAGCGCAAGGACAGGGGAACGTGAGCAGTACTTC.